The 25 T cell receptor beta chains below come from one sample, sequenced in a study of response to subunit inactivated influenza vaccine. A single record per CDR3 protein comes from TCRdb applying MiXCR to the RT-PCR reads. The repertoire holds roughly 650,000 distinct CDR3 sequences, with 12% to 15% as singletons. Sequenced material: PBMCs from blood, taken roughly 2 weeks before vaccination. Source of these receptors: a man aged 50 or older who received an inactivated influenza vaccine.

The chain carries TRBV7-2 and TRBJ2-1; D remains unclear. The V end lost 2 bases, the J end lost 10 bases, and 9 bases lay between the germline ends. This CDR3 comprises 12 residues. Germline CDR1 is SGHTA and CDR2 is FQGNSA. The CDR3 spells CASSLMLQEQFF. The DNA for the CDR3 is TGTGCCAGCAGCTTAATGTTGCAGGAGCAGTTCTTC.

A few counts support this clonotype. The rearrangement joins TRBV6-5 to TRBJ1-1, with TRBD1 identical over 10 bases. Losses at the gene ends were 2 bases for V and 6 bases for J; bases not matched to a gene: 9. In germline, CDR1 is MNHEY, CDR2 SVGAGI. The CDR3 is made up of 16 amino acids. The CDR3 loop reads CASSYMGFGQGAEAFF. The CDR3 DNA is TGTGCCAGCAGTTACATGGGGTTCGGACAGGGGGCTGAAGCTTTCTTT.

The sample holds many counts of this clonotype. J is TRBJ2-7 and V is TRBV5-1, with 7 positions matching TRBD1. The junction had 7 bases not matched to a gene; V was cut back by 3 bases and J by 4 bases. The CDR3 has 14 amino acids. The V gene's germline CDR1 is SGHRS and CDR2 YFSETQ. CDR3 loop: CASSSGTALYEQYF. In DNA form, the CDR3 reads TGCGCCAGCAGCTCCGGGACAGCGCTATACGAGCAGTACTTC.

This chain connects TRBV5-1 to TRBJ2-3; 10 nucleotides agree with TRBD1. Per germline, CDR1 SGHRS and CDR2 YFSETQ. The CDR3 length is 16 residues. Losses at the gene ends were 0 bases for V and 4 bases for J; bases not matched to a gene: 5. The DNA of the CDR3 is TGCGCCAGCAGCTTGGAGGGGACAGGGGTTCCAGATACGCAGTATTTT. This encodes CASSLEGTGVPDTQYF.

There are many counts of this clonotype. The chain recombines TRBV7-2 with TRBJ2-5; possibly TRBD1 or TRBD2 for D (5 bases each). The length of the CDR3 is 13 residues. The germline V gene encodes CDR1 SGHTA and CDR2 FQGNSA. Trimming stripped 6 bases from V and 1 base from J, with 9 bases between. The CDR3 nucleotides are TGTGCCAGCAGACGGGGACCCCAAGAGACCCAGTACTTC. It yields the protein CASRRGPQETQYF.

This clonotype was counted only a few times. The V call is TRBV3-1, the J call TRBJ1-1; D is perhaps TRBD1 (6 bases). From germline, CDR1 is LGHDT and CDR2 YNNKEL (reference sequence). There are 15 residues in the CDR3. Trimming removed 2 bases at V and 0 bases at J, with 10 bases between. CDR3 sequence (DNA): TGTGCCAGCAGCCAAATGGGGGCGGTGAACACTGAAGCTTTCTTT. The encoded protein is CASSQMGAVNTEAFF.

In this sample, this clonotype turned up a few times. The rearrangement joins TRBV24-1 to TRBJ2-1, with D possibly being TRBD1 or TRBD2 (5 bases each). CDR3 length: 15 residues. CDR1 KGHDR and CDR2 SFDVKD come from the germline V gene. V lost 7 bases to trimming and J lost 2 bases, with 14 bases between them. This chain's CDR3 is CATSPRDPPYNEQFF. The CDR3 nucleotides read TGTGCCACCAGCCCCCGGGACCCCCCCTACAATGAGCAGTTCTTC.

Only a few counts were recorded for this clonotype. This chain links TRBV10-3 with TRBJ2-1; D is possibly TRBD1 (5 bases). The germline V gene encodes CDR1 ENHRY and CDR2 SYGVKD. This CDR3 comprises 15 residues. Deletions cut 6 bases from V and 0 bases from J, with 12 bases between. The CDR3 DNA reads TGTGCCATCAGGATGGACACAGGCTCCTACAATGAGCAGTTCTTC. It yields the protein CAIRMDTGSYNEQFF.

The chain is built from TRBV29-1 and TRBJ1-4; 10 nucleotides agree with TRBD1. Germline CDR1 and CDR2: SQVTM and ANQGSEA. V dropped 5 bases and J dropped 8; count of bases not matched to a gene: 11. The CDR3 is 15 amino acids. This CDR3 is CSVSLIGTGDEKLFF. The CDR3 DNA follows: TGCAGCGTTAGTCTTATTGGGACAGGGGACGAAAAACTGTTTTTT. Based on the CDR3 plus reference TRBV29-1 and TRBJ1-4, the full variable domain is SAVISQKPSRDICQRGTSLTIQCQVDSQVTMMFWYRQQPGQSLTLIATANQGSEATYESGFVIDKFPISRPNLTFSTLTVSNMSPEDSSIYLCSVSLIGTGDEKLFFGSGTQLSVL.

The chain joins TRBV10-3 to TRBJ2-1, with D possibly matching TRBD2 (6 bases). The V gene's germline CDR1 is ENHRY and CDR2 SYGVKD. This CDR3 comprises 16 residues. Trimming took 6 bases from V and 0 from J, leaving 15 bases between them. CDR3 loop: CAIRGSGRDSYNEQFF. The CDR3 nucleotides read TGTGCCATCAGAGGCTCCGGGAGAGACTCCTACAATGAGCAGTTCTTC.

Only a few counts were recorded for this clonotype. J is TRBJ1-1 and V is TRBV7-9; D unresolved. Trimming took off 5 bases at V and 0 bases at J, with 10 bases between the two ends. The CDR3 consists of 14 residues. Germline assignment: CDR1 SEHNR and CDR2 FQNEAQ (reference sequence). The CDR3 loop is CASSAQALNTEAFF. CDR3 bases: TGTGCCAGCAGCGCCCAGGCCCTGAACACTGAAGCTTTCTTT. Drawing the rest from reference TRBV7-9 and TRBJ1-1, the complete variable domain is DTGVSQNPRHKITKRGQNVTFRCDPISEHNRLYWYRQTLGQGPEFLTYFQNEAQLEKSRLLSDRFSAERPKGSFSTLEIQRTEQGDSAMYLCASSAQALNTEAFFGQGTRLTVV.

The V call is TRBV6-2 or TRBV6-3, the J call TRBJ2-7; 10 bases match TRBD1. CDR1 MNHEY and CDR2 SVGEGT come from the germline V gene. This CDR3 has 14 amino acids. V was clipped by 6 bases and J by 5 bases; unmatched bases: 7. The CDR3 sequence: CASSKADRGNEQYF. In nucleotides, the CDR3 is TGTGCCAGCAGCAAGGCGGACAGGGGGAACGAGCAGTACTTC.

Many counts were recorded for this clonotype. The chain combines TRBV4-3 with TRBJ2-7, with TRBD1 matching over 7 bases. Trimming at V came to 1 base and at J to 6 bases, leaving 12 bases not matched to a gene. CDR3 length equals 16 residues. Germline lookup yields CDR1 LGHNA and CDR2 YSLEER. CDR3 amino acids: CASSQGVGQTVLEQYF. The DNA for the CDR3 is TGCGCCAGCAGCCAAGGGGTGGGACAGACGGTTCTCGAGCAGTACTTC.

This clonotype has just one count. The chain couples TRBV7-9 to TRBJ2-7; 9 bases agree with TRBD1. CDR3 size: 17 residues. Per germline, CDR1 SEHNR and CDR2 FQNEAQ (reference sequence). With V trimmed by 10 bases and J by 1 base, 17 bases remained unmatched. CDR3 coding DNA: TGTGCCATCTGTTTAGCAGTGGGGGGACAGGGATCCTACGAGCAGTACTTC. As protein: CAICLAVGGQGSYEQYF.

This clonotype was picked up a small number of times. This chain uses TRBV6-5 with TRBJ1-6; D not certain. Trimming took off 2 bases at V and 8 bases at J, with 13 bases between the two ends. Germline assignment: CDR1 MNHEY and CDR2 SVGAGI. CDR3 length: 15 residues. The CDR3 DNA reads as TGTGCCAGCAGTTACGTTCCGGCCGGTGATTCACCCCTCCACTTT. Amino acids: CASSYVPAGDSPLHF.

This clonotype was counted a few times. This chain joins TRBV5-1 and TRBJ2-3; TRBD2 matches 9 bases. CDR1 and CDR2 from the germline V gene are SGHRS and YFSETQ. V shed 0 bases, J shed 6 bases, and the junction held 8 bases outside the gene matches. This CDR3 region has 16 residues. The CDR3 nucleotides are TGCGCCAGCAGCTTGGGACTAGCGGACTCGGGGGATACGCAGTATTTT. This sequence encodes CASSLGLADSGDTQYF.

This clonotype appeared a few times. CDR3 in amino acids: CSVARRGDNEQFF. The CDR3 DNA reads TGCAGCGTTGCCAGAAGGGGCGACAATGAGCAGTTCTTC. The V gene is TRBV29-1, the J gene TRBJ2-1, with D possibly TRBD1 on 5 matching bases. The CDR3 runs to 13 residues. V lost 4 bases and J 5 bases, leaving 12 bases between the germline ends. Germline V gene sequence: CDR1 SQVTM, CDR2 ANQGSEA.

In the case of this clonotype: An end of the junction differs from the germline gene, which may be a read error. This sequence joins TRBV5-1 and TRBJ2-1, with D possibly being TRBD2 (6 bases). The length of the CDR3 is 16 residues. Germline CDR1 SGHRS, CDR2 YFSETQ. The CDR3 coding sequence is TGCCCCAGCAGCCCCTGGGTGGAGGACTATTACAATGAGCAGTTCTTC. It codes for CPSSPWVEDYYNEQFF.

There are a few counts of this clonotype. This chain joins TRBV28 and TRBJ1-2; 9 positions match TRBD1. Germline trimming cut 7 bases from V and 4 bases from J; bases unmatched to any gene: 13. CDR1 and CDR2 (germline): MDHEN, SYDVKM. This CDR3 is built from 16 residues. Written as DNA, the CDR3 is TGTGCCAGCACACTCGGGACAGGGAGTGGGGTCTATGGCTACACCTTC. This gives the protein CASTLGTGSGVYGYTF.

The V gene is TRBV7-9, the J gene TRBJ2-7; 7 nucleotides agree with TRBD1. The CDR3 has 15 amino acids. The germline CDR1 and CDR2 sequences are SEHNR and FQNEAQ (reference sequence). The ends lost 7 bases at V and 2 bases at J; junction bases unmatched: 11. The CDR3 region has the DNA TGTGCCAGCACTTCCTGGGGGACAGCTCCCTACGAGCAGTACTTC. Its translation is CASTSWGTAPYEQYF. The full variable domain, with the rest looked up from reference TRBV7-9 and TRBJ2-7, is DTGVSQNPRHKITKRGQNVTFRCDPISEHNRLYWYRQTLGQGPEFLTYFQNEAQLEKSRLLSDRFSAERPKGSFSTLEIQRTEQGDSAMYLCASTSWGTAPYEQYFGPGTRLTVT.

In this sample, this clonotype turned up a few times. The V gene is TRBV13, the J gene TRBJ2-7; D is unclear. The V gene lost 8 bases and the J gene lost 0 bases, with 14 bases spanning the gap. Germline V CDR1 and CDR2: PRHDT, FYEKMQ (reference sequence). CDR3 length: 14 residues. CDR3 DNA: TGTGCCAGCGCACGTATTTCAAGCTCCTACGAGCAGTACTTC. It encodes CASARISSSYEQYF.

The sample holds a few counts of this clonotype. The CDR3 loop is CASSQPGDTEAFF. The CDR3 region has the DNA TGTGCCAGCAGCCAACCCGGCGACACTGAAGCTTTCTTT. This rearrangement joins TRBV3-1 to TRBJ1-1; D remains ambiguous. This CDR3 has 13 residues. The germline gives CDR1 LGHDT, CDR2 YNNKEL (reference sequence). V lost 2 bases and J 3 bases, leaving 7 bases between the germline ends. Based on the CDR3 plus reference TRBV3-1 and TRBJ1-1, the full variable domain is DTAVSQTPKYLVTQMGNDKSIKCEQNLGHDTMYWYKQDSKKFLKIMFSYNNKELIINETVPNRFSPKSPDKAHLNLHINSLELGDSAVYFCASSQPGDTEAFFGQGTRLTVV.

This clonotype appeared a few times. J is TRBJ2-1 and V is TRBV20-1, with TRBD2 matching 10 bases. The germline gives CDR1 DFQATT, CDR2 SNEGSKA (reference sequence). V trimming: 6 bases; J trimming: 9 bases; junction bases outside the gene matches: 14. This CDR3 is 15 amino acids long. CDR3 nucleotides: TGCAGTGCCCGCGTCGCGGCTAGCGGGAGAGGTGAGCAGTTCTTC. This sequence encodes CSARVAASGRGEQFF.

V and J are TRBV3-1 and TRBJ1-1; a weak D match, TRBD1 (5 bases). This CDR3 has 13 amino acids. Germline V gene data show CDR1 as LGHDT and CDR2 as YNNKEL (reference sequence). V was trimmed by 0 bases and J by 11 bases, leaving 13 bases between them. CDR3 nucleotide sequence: TGTGCCAGCAGCCAAGATGTGGGGGGGAACGCTTTCTTT. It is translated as CASSQDVGGNAFF.

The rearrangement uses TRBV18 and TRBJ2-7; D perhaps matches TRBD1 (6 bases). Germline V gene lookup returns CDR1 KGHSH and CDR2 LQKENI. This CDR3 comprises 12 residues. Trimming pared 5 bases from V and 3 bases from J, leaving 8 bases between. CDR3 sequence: CASSRGIYEQYF. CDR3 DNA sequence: TGTGCCAGCTCAAGGGGGATCTACGAGCAGTACTTC.